This TCR beta chain was captured by sequencing in a study of blood T cell repertoires in COVID-19. Profiling relied on immunoSEQ multiplex PCR, and the TCRdb table lists in-frame clones only, not all of them. Counted here are 100,000 or so clones, 65% to 80% occurring once; the ten biggest clones make up just under 20%. The sequencing sample was made of peripheral blood. The origin of this receptor is a woman between 70 and 85 years old with acute or convalescent COVID-19.

CDR3 sequence reads: CASSSGGQANTGELFF. In nucleotides, the CDR3 is TGTGCCAGCAGCTCAGGAGGACAGGCCAACACCGGGGAGCTGTTTTTT. This chain uses TRBV7-7 with TRBJ2-2; 7 nucleotides agree with TRBD1. V lost 4 bases to trimming and J lost 2 bases; unmatched junction nucleotides: 7. The CDR3 sequence is 16 residues long. Germline CDR1 and CDR2: SSHAT and FNYEAQ (reference sequence).